The 15 T cell receptor beta chains below were found in one sample sequenced in a study of beta chain features in type 1 diabetes. The study reverse transcribed the entire isolated RNA, so it sequenced expressed TCRB transcripts. Only in-frame clones appear in the TCRdb table, and some are missing; sequencing was by immunoSEQ multiplex PCR. Seen here are 150,000 or so clones, roughly 50% observed once, and the top ten hold 0.42%. Input material: Tregs from blood. The receptors derive from a man younger than 35 in good health.

J is TRBJ2-7 and V is TRBV28; TRBD2 matches 11 bases. CDR3 length equals 15 residues. CDR1 MDHEN and CDR2 SYDVKM come from the germline V gene. V shed 7 bases and J 5 bases; nucleotides not matched to a gene: 10. The CDR3 protein is CASMIAGGVGDEQYF. For the CDR3, the DNA is TGTGCCAGCATGATAGCGGGAGGGGTCGGGGACGAGCAGTACTTC.

This clone was detected only a few times. This sample includes further DNA sequences coding for the same CDR3. The CDR3: CASSGQAYEQYF. CDR3 in DNA: TGTGCCAGCAGCGGACAGGCCTACGAGCAGTACTTC. J is TRBJ2-7 and V is TRBV6-6; the match to TRBD1 covers 7 bases. CDR3 length equals 12 residues. V lost 6 bases, J lost 2 bases, and 1 base stayed unmatched. Germline V CDR1 and CDR2: MNHNY, SVGAGI (reference sequence).

The CDR3 here is CASSRHGHSSYNEQFF. The CDR3 DNA is TGTGCCAGCAGCCGACACGGACACAGCTCCTACAATGAGCAGTTCTTC. The chain links TRBV7-3 to TRBJ2-1; tentative D call: TRBD1 (5 bases). V dropped 5 bases and J dropped 0 bases, with 14 bases sitting between them. CDR3 size: 16 residues. Germline-derived CDR1 and CDR2 are SGHTA and FQGTGA.

The J gene is TRBJ2-2, the V gene TRBV10-3; no clear D. Germline CDR1 and CDR2: ENHRY and SYGVKD. This CDR3 comprises 14 residues. V was clipped by 3 bases and J by 0 bases, with 5 bases between them. For the CDR3, the DNA is TGTGCCATCAGTGACAGGCCGAACACCGGGGAGCTGTTTTTT. Translating gives CAISDRPNTGELFF.

This clone was counted between two and nine times. V usage is TRBV5-1 and J usage is TRBJ2-5, with D perhaps TRBD1 (6 bases). CDR3 size: 17 residues. Germline V lookup: CDR1 SGHRS, CDR2 YFSETQ. Trimming removed 4 bases at V and 0 bases at J, with 19 bases between. The CDR3 sequence: CASSHLLGQPYQETQYF. The DNA for the CDR3 is TGCGCCAGCAGCCACCTACTCGGACAGCCGTACCAAGAGACCCAGTACTTC.

This clone was seen more than once but under ten times. This rearrangement joins TRBV29-1 to TRBJ2-7, with TRBD2 matching 7 bases. Trimming at V came to 7 bases and at J to 7 bases, leaving 10 bases not matched to a gene. Germline CDR1 is SQVTM and CDR2 is ANQGSEA. CDR3 size: 12 residues. CDR3 in DNA: TGCAGCGCTGGGACTACTTCTGGGGAGCAGTACTTC. The encoded protein is CSAGTTSGEQYF.

The chain combines TRBV4-1 with TRBJ2-5; 8 bases are shared with TRBD2. Germline CDR1 and CDR2: MGHRA and YSYEKL. The V and J ends lost 9 bases and 2 bases, in that order; junction bases with no gene match: 14. The CDR3 is 16 amino acids. CDR3 loop: CASTKTGGVPQETQYF. DNA of the CDR3: TGCGCCAGTACCAAAACGGGGGGGGTCCCTCAAGAGACCCAGTACTTC.

The chain combines TRBV9 with TRBJ1-2, with D uncertain. The CDR3 has 13 residues. The V gene lost 3 bases and the J gene lost 7 bases, with 13 bases spanning the gap. Germline V CDR1 and CDR2: SGDLS, YYNGEE. The CDR3 bases are TGTGCCAGCAGCGAAGCCCCAGGCTCTGGCTACACCTTC. This sequence encodes CASSEAPGSGYTF. Full variable domain (outside the CDR3, taken from reference TRBV9 and TRBJ1-2): DSGVTQTPKHLITATGQRVTLRCSPRSGDLSVYWYQQSLDQGLQFLIQYYNGEERAKGNILERFSAQQFPDLHSELNLSSLELGDSALYFCASSEAPGSGYTFGSGTRLTVV.

This clone occurred a few times. The rearrangement joins TRBV7-9 to TRBJ1-3, with unresolved D. The germline CDR1 and CDR2 sequences are SEHNR and FQNEAQ (reference sequence). Trimming removed 6 bases from V and 0 bases from J, with 9 bases in between. The CDR3 runs to 14 residues. The CDR3 DNA is TGTGCCAGCAGTCGTGGACTCTCTGGAAACACCATATATTTT. Translation gives CASSRGLSGNTIYF.

This chain connects TRBV11-2 to TRBJ2-2; weak D call: TRBD2 (5 bases). CDR1 is SGHAT, CDR2 FQNNGV, per germline. This CDR3 is built from 13 residues. V lost 5 bases to trimming and J lost 4 bases, with 8 bases between them. CDR3 sequence (DNA): TGTGCCAGCAGCCCCCGGGGCACCGGGGAGCTGTTTTTT. It codes for CASSPRGTGELFF.

This clone was found a few times. The chain uses TRBV7-2 and TRBJ2-1; 8 nucleotides line up with TRBD2. CDR3 length: 15 residues. The germline gives CDR1 SGHTA, CDR2 FQGNSA. The V gene end was trimmed by 5 bases and the J gene end by 6 bases; junction bases not matched to a gene: 9. CDR3 loop: CASSPQGLALNEQFF. In DNA, the CDR3 is TGTGCCAGCAGCCCTCAAGGACTAGCCCTCAATGAGCAGTTCTTC.

The rearrangement links TRBV7-6 to TRBJ2-1; D possibly corresponds to TRBD2 (5 bases). From germline, CDR1 is SGHVS and CDR2 FNYEAQ. V lost 5 bases and J lost 1, with 12 bases in between. CDR3 length: 15 residues. CDR3 sequence reads: CASSPRTVSYNEQFF. In DNA, the CDR3 is TGTGCCAGCAGCCCCCGGACTGTATCCTACAATGAGCAGTTCTTC.

This chain connects TRBV10-3 to TRBJ2-1; D is undetermined. V shed 0 bases and J shed 3 bases, with 15 bases lying between them. Germline V gene data show CDR1 as ENHRY and CDR2 as SYGVKD. CDR3 length: 17 residues. The chain's CDR3 is CAISESRGRRHYNEQFF. As DNA, the CDR3 is TGTGCCATCAGTGAGTCGAGAGGCCGCCGCCACTACAATGAGCAGTTCTTC.

The chain employs TRBV4-3 and TRBJ2-2; 10 bases align to TRBD2. This CDR3 comprises 16 residues. Germline V gene data show CDR1 as LGHNA and CDR2 as YSLEER. The V and J ends lost 4 bases and 1 base, in that order; junction bases with no gene match: 3. The CDR3: CASSLSSGRNTGELFF. In DNA, the CDR3 is TGCGCCAGCAGCCTTTCTAGCGGGAGGAACACCGGGGAGCTGTTTTTT.

This chain joins TRBV7-8 and TRBJ2-1; 14 positions match TRBD2. Trimming at V came to 4 bases and at J to 9 bases, leaving 5 bases not matched to a gene. Germline V gene sequence: CDR1 SGHVS, CDR2 FQNEAQ. This CDR3 has 15 residues. The chain's CDR3 is CASSYGLAGGVEQFF. For the CDR3, the DNA is TGTGCCAGCAGCTACGGACTAGCGGGAGGTGTTGAGCAGTTCTTC. Supplemented by reference TRBV7-8 and TRBJ2-1, the full variable domain reads GAGVSQSPRYKVAKRGQDVALRCDPISGHVSLFWYQQALGQGPEFLTYFQNEAQLDKSGLPSDRFFAERPEGSVSTLKIQRTQQEDSAVYLCASSYGLAGGVEQFFGPGTRLTVL.